This record concerns one T cell receptor beta chain sequence. This specimen comes from a study of OX40 agonist ivuxolimab in advanced cancers. About the research overall: Partial responses occurred in three patients (one hepatocellular carcinoma, two cutaneous melanoma).

Libraries were prepared by immunoSEQ multiplex PCR; TCRdb keeps only in-frame clonotypes and omits some of them. The sample includes tens of thousands of clones, 90% to 95% seen only once; the top ten take more than 1.5%. This sample comprised CD4+ or CD8+ T cells sorted from blood, obtained in a trial of the OX40 agonist ivuxolimab. The clonotype comes from an adult with an advanced solid tumor such as melanoma, head and neck, liver or kidney cancer.

CDR3 DNA sequence: TGTGCCAGCAGACAAGGGACAGGGGGTACGCCCCTCCACTTT. It yields the protein CASRQGTGGTPLHF. This chain uses TRBV6-5 with TRBJ1-6; 11 nucleotides match TRBD1. Germline V gives CDR1 MNHEY, CDR2 SVGAGI. The CDR3 has 14 amino acids. Losses at the gene ends were 6 bases for V and 13 bases for J; bases not matched to a gene: 8.